This T cell receptor beta chain was identified during a study of Tregs in tolerant kidney transplant recipients. In its sample, this clone was seen once. Its antigen is not known. Generated by immunoSEQ multiplex PCR, the TCRdb table keeps only in-frame clones and is missing some. The data show 60,000 to 95,000 clones, more than 95% seen once. Findings and limits, study-wide: Biological reproducibility was not directly addressed, but technical replication error appeared minimal.

This CDR3 comprises 14 residues. Germline values: CDR1 SGHKS, CDR2 YYEKEE (reference sequence). V lost 0 bases and J lost 3, with 9 bases in between. The chain uses TRBV5-5 and TRBJ1-2; D uncertain. The sequence was collected from a human donor who received a combined kidney and bone marrow transplant. The material sequenced was CD4+ T cells from blood, taken before the transplant. The CDR3 DNA sequence: TGTGCCAGCAGCTTGGTTGGCAGTTACTATGGCTACACCTTC. It specifies CASSLVGSYYGYTF.